This is a list of T cell receptor beta chains from one sample in a study of CD8 T cells in Susac syndrome. Each CDR3 protein gets one entry after TCRdb re-called the immunoSEQ multiplex PCR reads with MiXCR. The data contain around 170,000 distinct CDR3 sequences, roughly 96% of them singletons. The sequenced sample was CD8+ T cells from PBMCs. The source of these receptors is a human donor with multiple sclerosis. Both conserved end residues are part of each CDR3. D genes are given only for firm matches. Clone size is stated in some rows and not others, as once, few, many or a class when expanded.

size,D,J,V,DNA,CDR3
once,NA,TRBJ2-1,TRBV3-1,TGTGCCAGCAGCCAAGAATGGGCGGGCGGCTCCTACAATGAGCAGTTCTTC,CASSQEWAGGSYNEQFF
NA,TRBD1,TRBJ2-3,TRBV11-2,TGTGCCAGCAGCCGAGCCGACAGGGTAGAGGCAGATACGCAGTATTTT,CASSRADRVEADTQYF
NA,TRBD1,TRBJ2-7,TRBV29-1,TGCAGTGTTGGGACAGGGGGCTCCTACGAGCAGTACTTC,CSVGTGGSYEQYF
NA,NA,TRBJ2-7,TRBV5-1,TGCGCCAGCAGCCCTGACATCTCCTACGAGCAGTACTTC,CASSPDISYEQYF
NA,TRBD2,TRBJ2-7,TRBV12-5,TGTGCTAGTGGTTTGCTAGCGGGAGGGTACGAGCAGTACTTC,CASGLLAGGYEQYF
NA,NA,TRBJ2-2,TRBV18,TGTGCCAGCTCACCCCTCTCCATTGAGACCGGGGAGCTGTTTTTT,CASSPLSIETGELFF
NA,NA,TRBJ2-3,TRBV28,TGTGCCAGCAGTTTCCTCTACAGGGGGGGGACAGATACGCAGTATTTT,CASSFLYRGGTDTQYF
NA,NA,TRBJ2-7,TRBV5-1,TGCGCCAGCCGGGACACAATCTACGAGCAGTACTTC,CASRDTIYEQYF
NA,TRBD2,TRBJ2-1,TRBV7-9,TGTGCCAGCGTCGGGACTAGCGGGACTAGCTCCTACAATGAGCAGTTCTTC,CASVGTSGTSSYNEQFF
NA,NA,TRBJ2-7,TRBV24-1,TGTGCCACCAGTGATGGCAGCGAGCAGTACTTC,CATSDGSEQYF
NA,NA,TRBJ2-3,TRBV23-1,TGCGCCAGCAGTCTCGGCGGGACCGACACAGATACGCAGTATTTT,CASSLGGTDTDTQYF
NA,TRBD1,TRBJ1-2,TRBV29-1,TGCAGCGTAGCTACAGGGGCCCGCTATGGCTACACCTTC,CSVATGARYGYTF
NA,NA,TRBJ2-4,TRBV20-1,TGCAGTGCTAGCCTGGGGAACATTCAGTACTTC,CSASLGNIQYF
NA,NA,TRBJ2-7,TRBV9,TGTGCCAGCAGCGTAGCCAGCGGGCCAACCTACGAGCAGTACTTC,CASSVASGPTYEQYF
NA,NA,TRBJ2-7,TRBV15,TGTGCCACCAGCAGAGTCGCTCAAGTCAGTTCCTACGAGCAGTACTTC,CATSRVAQVSSYEQYF
NA,NA,TRBJ1-1,TRBV4-2,TGTGCCAGCAGCCACGCAGAGAACACTGAAGCTTTCTTT,CASSHAENTEAFF
NA,TRBD2,TRBJ2-1,TRBV29-1,TGCAGCGTTGCTAATCGGGGGGAATCCTACAATGAGCAGTTCTTC,CSVANRGESYNEQFF
NA,TRBD1,TRBJ2-3,TRBV7-9,TGTGCCAGCAAGAGGACAGGGGGATTCACAGATACGCAGTATTTT,CASKRTGGFTDTQYF
NA,NA,TRBJ2-1,TRBV28,TGTGCCAGCAGTCCGAGGCGGGGTCCCTACAATGAGCAGTTCTTC,CASSPRRGPYNEQFF
NA,TRBD1,TRBJ1-5,TRBV20-1,TGCAGTGCTATGAGGGGGCTTAGCAATCAGCCCCAGCATTTT,CSAMRGLSNQPQHF
NA,NA,TRBJ2-7,TRBV14,TGTGCCAGCAGCCACGGATCTCGGTTAGAGCAGTACTTC,CASSHGSRLEQYF
NA,NA,TRBJ2-7,TRBV28,TGTGCCAGCAGTTTACGGGCCTACGAGCAGTACTTC,CASSLRAYEQYF
NA,NA,TRBJ2-7,TRBV4-1,TGCGCCAGCAGCTATGGAGAGGGCTACGAGCAGTACTTC,CASSYGEGYEQYF
NA,NA,TRBJ2-5,TRBV27,TGTGCCAGCAGTTTGACGGGGACGGTCAGAGAGGGCCAGTACTTC,CASSLTGTVREGQYF
NA,NA,TRBJ1-2,TRBV29-1,TGCAGCGTGCTGCCAGGGGACTATGGCTACACCTTC,CSVLPGDYGYTF
NA,NA,TRBJ1-2,TRBV29-1,TGCAGCGTTGTAGCTCCGGAAGGAGGATATGGCTACACCTTC,CSVVAPEGGYGYTF
NA,TRBD2,TRBJ2-7,TRBV20-1,TGCAGTGCTCGACGGACTAGCGGGAGCTCCTACGAGCAGTACTTC,CSARRTSGSSYEQYF
NA,NA,TRBJ2-5,TRBV5-1,TGCGCCAGCAGCTTGGATTTACAGGTAGAGACCCAGTACTTC,CASSLDLQVETQYF
NA,NA,TRBJ2-7,TRBV30,TGTGCCTGGAGTAGCGGGACATTCTACGAGCAGTACTTC,CAWSSGTFYEQYF
NA,NA,TRBJ2-2,TRBV27,TGTGCCAGCGGACAGTACGGGGAGCTGTTTTTT,CASGQYGELFF
NA,TRBD1,TRBJ1-5,TRBV29-1,TGCAGCGTCGCCGGGACAGGGGGCAATCAGCCCCAGCATTTT,CSVAGTGGNQPQHF
NA,NA,TRBJ2-7,TRBV27,TGTGCCAGCAGTTTGTACTACTCCTACGAGCAGTACTTC,CASSLYYSYEQYF
NA,NA,TRBJ2-2,TRBV24-1,TGTGCCACCAGTGACGTAGGGGGCACCGGGGAGCTGTTTTTT,CATSDVGGTGELFF
NA,NA,TRBJ2-5,TRBV5-1,TGCGCCAGCAGCTCTAGACTCTCCCAGGAGACCCAGTACTTC,CASSSRLSQETQYF
NA,NA,TRBJ2-7,TRBV27,TGTGCCAGCAGTTTCTCCCACCCAGGAGCGCACGAGCAGTACTTC,CASSFSHPGAHEQYF
NA,NA,TRBJ1-2,TRBV3-1,TGTGCCACGGAGGGCGGCGGAAAAAACTATGGCTACACCTTC,CATEGGGKNYGYTF
once,NA,TRBJ1-5,TRBV24-1,TGTGCCACCAACGATAGCAATCAGCCCCAGCATTTT,CATNDSNQPQHF
NA,NA,TRBJ2-3,TRBV18,TGTGCCAGCTCACCACCGTCCAGCGCGACTAGCACAGATACGCAGTATTTT,CASSPPSSATSTDTQYF
once,TRBD1,TRBJ2-7,TRBV5-1,TGCGCCAGCAGCTTGCCCCAGGGGGCCCCTCTCTACGAGCAGTACTTC,CASSLPQGAPLYEQYF
NA,TRBD1,TRBJ2-1,TRBV27,TGTGCCAGCAGTTTTGGACAGGGATTTGATGAGCAGTTCTTC,CASSFGQGFDEQFF
NA,TRBD1,TRBJ2-5,TRBV20-1,TGCAGTCCTCAGGGGGCTTTAGAGACCCAGTACTTC,CSPQGALETQYF
once,NA,TRBJ2-6,TRBV25-1,TGTGCCAGCAGTGCGCTATCAGGGATGGGGGCCAACGTCCTGACTTTC,CASSALSGMGANVLTF
NA,TRBD2,TRBJ2-1,TRBV27,TGTGCCAGCAGTCCGGGACTAGCGGGGGGCTCCTACAATGAGCAGTTCTTC,CASSPGLAGGSYNEQFF
few,NA,TRBJ2-3,TRBV6-5,TGTGCCAGCAGTTACTCGATGGATACGCAGTATTTT,CASSYSMDTQYF
NA,NA,TRBJ2-1,TRBV6-6,TGTGCCAGCAGTTACCCCGAGAACAATGAGCAGTTCTTC,CASSYPENNEQFF
NA,NA,TRBJ2-4,TRBV3-1,TGTGCCAGCAGCCAAGATAGAGTAGCCGGAAACATTCAGTACTTC,CASSQDRVAGNIQYF